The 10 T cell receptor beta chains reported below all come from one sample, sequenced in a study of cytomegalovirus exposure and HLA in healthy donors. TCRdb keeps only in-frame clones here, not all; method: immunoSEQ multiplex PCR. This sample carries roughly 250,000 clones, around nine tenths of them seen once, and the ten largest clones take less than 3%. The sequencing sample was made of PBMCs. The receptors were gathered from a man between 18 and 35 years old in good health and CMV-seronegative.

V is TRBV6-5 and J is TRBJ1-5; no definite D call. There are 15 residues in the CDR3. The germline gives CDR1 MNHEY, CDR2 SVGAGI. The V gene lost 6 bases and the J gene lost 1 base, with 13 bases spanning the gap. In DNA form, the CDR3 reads TGTGCCAGCAGGGCCGAACTAGACAGCAATCAGCCCCAGCATTTT. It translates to CASRAELDSNQPQHF.

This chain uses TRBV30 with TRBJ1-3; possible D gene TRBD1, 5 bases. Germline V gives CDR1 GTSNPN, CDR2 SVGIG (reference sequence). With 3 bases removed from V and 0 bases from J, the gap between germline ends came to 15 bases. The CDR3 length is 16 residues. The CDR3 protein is CAWRGTGSSSGNTIYF. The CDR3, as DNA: TGTGCCTGGAGGGGAACAGGTTCTTCCTCTGGAAACACCATATATTTT.

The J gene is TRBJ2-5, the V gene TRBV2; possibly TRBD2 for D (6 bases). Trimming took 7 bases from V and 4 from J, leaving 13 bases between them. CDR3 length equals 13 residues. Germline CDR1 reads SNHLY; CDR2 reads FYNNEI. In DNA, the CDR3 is TGTGCCAGCACACTAGCTCGTGGAGAGACCCAGTACTTC. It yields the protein CASTLARGETQYF.

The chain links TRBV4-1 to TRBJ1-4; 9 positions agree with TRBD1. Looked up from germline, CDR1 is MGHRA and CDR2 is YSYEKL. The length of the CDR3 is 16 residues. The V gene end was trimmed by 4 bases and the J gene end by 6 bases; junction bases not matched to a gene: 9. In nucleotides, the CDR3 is TGCGCCAGCAGCCCACAGGGGGCAGGTCGAGATGAAAAACTGTTTTTT. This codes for CASSPQGAGRDEKLFF.

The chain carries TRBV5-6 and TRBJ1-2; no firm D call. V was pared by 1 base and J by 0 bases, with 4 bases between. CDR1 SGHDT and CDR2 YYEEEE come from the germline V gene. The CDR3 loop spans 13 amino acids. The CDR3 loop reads CASSLPANYGYTF. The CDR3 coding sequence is TGTGCCAGCAGCTTGCCGGCTAACTATGGCTACACCTTC.

CDR3 DNA sequence: TGTGCCAGTAGTATCTCGCAGGGGGCCCGTAATTCACCCCTCCACTTT. As protein: CASSISQGARNSPLHF. This chain links TRBV19 with TRBJ1-6, with TRBD1 identical over 8 bases. J gave up 6 bases and V 3 bases, and 7 bases lay outside the gene matches. From germline, CDR1 is LNHDA and CDR2 SQIVND (reference sequence). The CDR3 spans 16 residues.

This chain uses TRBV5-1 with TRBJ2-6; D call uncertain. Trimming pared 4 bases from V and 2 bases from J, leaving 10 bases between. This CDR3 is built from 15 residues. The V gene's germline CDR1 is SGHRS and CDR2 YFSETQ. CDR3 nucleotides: TGCGCCAGCAGCCTGGAATTCGCTGGGGCCAACGTCCTGACTTTC. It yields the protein CASSLEFAGANVLTF.

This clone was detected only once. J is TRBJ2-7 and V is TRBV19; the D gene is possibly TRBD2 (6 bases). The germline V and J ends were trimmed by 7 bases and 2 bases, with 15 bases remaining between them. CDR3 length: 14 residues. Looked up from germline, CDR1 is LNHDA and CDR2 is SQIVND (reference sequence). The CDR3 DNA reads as TGTGCCAGTAAACCCTCCGGCGGGACCTACGAGCAGTACTTC. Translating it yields CASKPSGGTYEQYF.

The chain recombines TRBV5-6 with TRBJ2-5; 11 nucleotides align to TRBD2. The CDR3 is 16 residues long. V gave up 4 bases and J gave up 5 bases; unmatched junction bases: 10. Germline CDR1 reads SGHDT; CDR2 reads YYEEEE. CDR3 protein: CASSRSGGAPTETQYF. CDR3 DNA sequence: TGTGCCAGCAGCCGTAGCGGGGGGGCGCCGACGGAGACCCAGTACTTC.

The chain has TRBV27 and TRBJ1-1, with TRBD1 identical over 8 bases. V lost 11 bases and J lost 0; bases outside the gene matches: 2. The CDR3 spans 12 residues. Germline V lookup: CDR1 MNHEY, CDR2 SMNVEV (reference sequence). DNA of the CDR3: TGTGCCGCAGGGGGCTTGAACACTGAAGCTTTCTTT. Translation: CAAGGLNTEAFF.